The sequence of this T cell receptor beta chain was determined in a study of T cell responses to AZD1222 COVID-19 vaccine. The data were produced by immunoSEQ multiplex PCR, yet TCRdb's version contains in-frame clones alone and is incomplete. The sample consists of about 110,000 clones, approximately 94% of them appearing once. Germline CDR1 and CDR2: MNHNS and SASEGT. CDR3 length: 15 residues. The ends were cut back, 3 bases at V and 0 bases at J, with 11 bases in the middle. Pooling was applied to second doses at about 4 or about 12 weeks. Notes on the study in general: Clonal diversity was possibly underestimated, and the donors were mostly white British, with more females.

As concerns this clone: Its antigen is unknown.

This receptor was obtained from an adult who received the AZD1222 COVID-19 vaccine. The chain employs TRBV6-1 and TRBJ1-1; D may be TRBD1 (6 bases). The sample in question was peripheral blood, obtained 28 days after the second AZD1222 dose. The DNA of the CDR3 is TGTGCCAGCAGTGACCCGGGACACCTGAACACTGAAGCTTTCTTT. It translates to CASSDPGHLNTEAFF.